The 23 T cell receptor beta chains in this list originate from one sample, sequenced in a study of blood T cell repertoires in COVID-19. Libraries were prepared by immunoSEQ multiplex PCR; TCRdb keeps only in-frame clonotypes and omits some of them. The data contain approximately 360,000 clones, 75% to 90% of them singletons. Sample: PBMCs or T cells enriched from blood (not recorded which). Source of these receptors: a woman between 45 and 65 years old who had recovered from COVID-19.

This clone was found a few times. V usage is TRBV4-2 and J usage is TRBJ1-2; tentatively, D is TRBD1 (5 bases). CDR3 length: 15 residues. The germline gives CDR1 LGHNA, CDR2 YNFKEQ. The V and J ends lost 4 bases and 4 bases respectively, with 16 bases between them. The CDR3 nucleotides are TGTGCCAGCAGCCCCCGGCAGGGTATCACCTATGGCTACACCTTC. It translates to CASSPRQGITYGYTF.

The chain links TRBV5-6 to TRBJ2-7; 10 positions agree with TRBD2. V dropped 3 bases and J dropped 2; count of bases not matched to a gene: 14. The CDR3 has 18 residues. Germline CDR1 SGHDT, CDR2 YYEEEE. The CDR3 loop is CASSSILAGGPETYEQYF. DNA for the CDR3: TGTGCCAGCAGCTCAATATTAGCGGGGGGCCCGGAAACCTACGAGCAGTACTTC.

V and J are TRBV4-2 and TRBJ2-1; 8 bases agree with TRBD2. The CDR3 is 16 residues long. Germline CDR1 reads LGHNA; CDR2 reads YNFKEQ. The V and J ends lost 1 base and 6 bases, in that order; junction bases with no gene match: 8. In nucleotides, the CDR3 is TGTGCCAGCAGCCAAGTCGGGACTAGTTTATCCAATGAGCAGTTCTTC. This encodes CASSQVGTSLSNEQFF.

The chain links TRBV27 to TRBJ2-2; a weak D match, TRBD2 (5 bases). Between the trimmed V and J ends, which lost 5 bases and 4 bases, there was a span of 17 bases. The CDR3 has 16 amino acids. Germline values: CDR1 MNHEY, CDR2 SMNVEV (reference sequence). CDR3 sequence (DNA): TGTGCCAGCAGTCGCTCCTCGGGGATGGGCACCGGGGAGCTGTTTTTT. Protein sequence: CASSRSSGMGTGELFF.

This clone turned up a few times. The CDR3 nucleotides read TGTGCCAGCACCTCCGGGGGGGCGGATGGGGCCAACGTCCTGACTTTC. Translation gives CASTSGGADGANVLTF. The V gene is TRBV2, the J gene TRBJ2-6; the match to TRBD2 covers 8 bases. Trimming took 7 bases from V and 3 from J; bases not matched to a gene: 8. CDR3 length: 16 amino acids. The germline V gene has CDR1 SNHLY and CDR2 FYNNEI.

This clone was seen a few times. The V and J genes are TRBV19 and TRBJ1-1; possible D gene TRBD1, 6 bases. With 10 bases removed from V and 9 bases from J, the gap between germline ends came to 15 bases. This CDR3 region has 11 residues. Germline lookup yields CDR1 LNHDA and CDR2 SQIVND (reference sequence). The CDR3 nucleotides are TGTGCCACCCTACAGGGTTTTAAAGCTTTCTTT. Translated, it gives CATLQGFKAFF.

Turning to this clone: Within the sample, other DNA sequences also encode this same CDR3. This rearrangement joins TRBV5-1 to TRBJ1-4; 11 nucleotides line up with TRBD1. The CDR3 runs to 15 residues. The germline gives CDR1 SGHRS, CDR2 YFSETQ. Losses at the gene ends were 2 bases for V and 8 bases for J; bases not matched to a gene: 5. CDR3 coding DNA: TGCGCCAGCAGCTTAACCGGGACAGGGGGGGAAAAACTGTTTTTT. Protein sequence: CASSLTGTGGEKLFF. Looking up the rest from reference TRBV5-1 and TRBJ1-4 gives the full variable domain: KAGVTQTPRYLIKTRGQQVTLSCSPISGHRSVSWYQQTPGQGLQFLFEYFSETQRNKGNFPGRFSGRQFSNSRSEMNVSTLELGDSALYLCASSLTGTGGEKLFFGSGTQLSVL.

This chain connects TRBV18 to TRBJ1-2; D is uncertain. V was clipped by 6 bases and J by 4 bases, with 15 bases between them. The CDR3 is made up of 14 amino acids. In germline, CDR1 is KGHSH, CDR2 LQKENI. DNA for the CDR3: TGTGCCAGCTCCCCGATTGGGGAGGGCTATGGCTACACCTTC. Its protein product is CASSPIGEGYGYTF.

The gene calls are TRBV27 and TRBJ1-1, with a weak D call TRBD1 (6 bases). Trimming pared 3 bases from V and 0 bases from J, leaving 11 bases between. The length of the CDR3 is 15 residues. CDR1 is MNHEY and CDR2 is SMNVEV in the germline V gene (reference sequence). The CDR3 DNA reads TGTGCCAGCAGTTTCGACAGGAATATGAACACTGAAGCTTTCTTT. Its translation: CASSFDRNMNTEAFF.

The CDR3 DNA reads as TGTGCCAGCAGCCAGGACAGGTTCTACAATGAGCAGTTCTTC. This sequence encodes CASSQDRFYNEQFF. The rearrangement links TRBV3-1 (or the pseudogene TRBV3-2) to TRBJ2-1; 7 nucleotides align to TRBD1. Germline V gene sequence: CDR1 LGHDT, CDR2 YNNKEL (reference sequence). V was pared by 3 bases and J by 3 bases, with 2 bases of the junction left unmatched. This CDR3 is 14 amino acids long.

J is TRBJ1-3 and V is TRBV18; TRBD1 is a possible D gene (6 bases). The germline V gene encodes CDR1 KGHSH and CDR2 LQKENI. This CDR3 spans 13 amino acids. Between the trimmed V and J ends, which lost 5 bases and 2 bases, there was a span of 7 bases. This chain's CDR3 is CASSTGPGNTIYF. The CDR3 region has the DNA TGTGCCAGCTCAACAGGGCCTGGAAACACCATATATTTT.

This clone was counted once. The chain carries TRBV9 and TRBJ1-2; 7 bases line up with TRBD1. Trimming removed 1 base from V and 6 bases from J; junction bases left unmatched: 9. The CDR3 loop spans 15 amino acids. Germline loops: CDR1 SGDLS, CDR2 YYNGEE. CDR3 DNA sequence: TGTGCCAGCAGCGTATTCGGACAGGTTGGGCATGGCTACACCTTC. Protein: CASSVFGQVGHGYTF.

The chain uses TRBV6-2 or TRBV6-3 and TRBJ1-6; D is possibly TRBD1 (5 bases). Germline V gene data show CDR1 as MNHEY and CDR2 as SVGEGT. The CDR3 has 14 amino acids. V lost 2 bases and J 10 bases, leaving 12 bases between the germline ends. This CDR3 is CASSYGPGKSPLHF. As DNA, the CDR3 is TGTGCCAGCAGTTACGGTCCAGGGAAATCACCCCTCCACTTT.

The V gene is TRBV19, the J gene TRBJ1-1; D is perhaps TRBD1 (6 bases). Trimming took off 5 bases at V and 2 bases at J, with 18 bases between the two ends. This CDR3 has 16 amino acids. Per germline, CDR1 LNHDA and CDR2 SQIVND (reference sequence). The CDR3 reads CASSPASDRLNTEAFF. CDR3 sequence (DNA): TGTGCCAGTAGTCCTGCTTCGGACAGACTAAACACTGAAGCTTTCTTT.

The genes are TRBV7-3 and TRBJ2-7; D possibly corresponds to TRBD2 (5 bases). Germline-derived CDR1 and CDR2 are SGHTA and FQGTGA. This CDR3 region has 13 residues. V gave up 2 bases and J gave up 5 bases, with 10 bases separating them. This CDR3 reads CASSLDAGHEQYF. CDR3 sequence (DNA): TGTGCCAGCAGCTTAGATGCGGGCCACGAGCAGTACTTC. The full variable domain, rest sourced from reference TRBV7-3 and TRBJ2-7, is GAGVSQTPSNKVTEKGKYVELRCDPISGHTALYWYRQSLGQGPEFLIYFQGTGAADDSGLPNDRFFAVRPEGSVSTLKIQRTERGDSAVYLCASSLDAGHEQYFGPGTRLTVT.

The V and J genes are TRBV2 and TRBJ2-7, with D perhaps TRBD2 (5 bases). The V gene lost 2 bases and the J gene lost 6 bases, with 14 bases spanning the gap. CDR1 and CDR2 from the germline V gene are SNHLY and FYNNEI. This CDR3 is built from 14 residues. The CDR3 DNA follows: TGTGCCAGCAGTGAAAAGTCGGGATTGGGCGAGCAGTACTTC. Its translation: CASSEKSGLGEQYF. Full variable domain (remainder filled in from reference TRBV2 and TRBJ2-7): EPEVTQTPSHQVTQMGQEVILRCVPISNHLYFYWYRQILGQKVEFLVSFYNNEISEKSEIFDDQFSVERPDGSNFTLKIRSTKLEDSAMYFCASSEKSGLGEQYFGPGTRLTVT.

This clone was observed once. This chain connects TRBV6-5 to TRBJ2-5; the D gene is possibly TRBD1 (5 bases). V was trimmed by 6 bases and J by 2 bases, leaving 10 bases between them. The germline V gene encodes CDR1 MNHEY and CDR2 SVGAGI. The CDR3 extends over 13 amino acids. The CDR3 nucleotides read TGTGCCAGCAGGAAACGACAGCAAGAGACCCAGTACTTC. Its protein is CASRKRQQETQYF.

V and J are TRBV5-1 and TRBJ2-2, with 8 bases matching TRBD2. The germline V gene encodes CDR1 SGHRS and CDR2 YFSETQ. The CDR3 totals 16 residues. V trimming: 0 bases; J trimming: 5 bases; junction bases outside the gene matches: 6. This CDR3 is CASSLVPAGETGELFF. For the CDR3, the DNA is TGCGCCAGCAGCTTGGTACCAGCGGGAGAAACCGGGGAGCTGTTTTTT.

The chain joins TRBV2 to TRBJ1-1; TRBD1 is a possible D gene (5 bases). With 8 bases removed from V and 0 bases from J, the gap between germline ends came to 13 bases. This CDR3 comprises 14 residues. CDR1 and CDR2 (germline): SNHLY, FYNNEI. The CDR3 DNA reads TGTGCCAGCTTTCTTGGGGGGATGAACACTGAAGCTTTCTTT. It is translated as CASFLGGMNTEAFF.

The rearrangement links TRBV5-1 to TRBJ2-5; TRBD2 is a possible D gene (5 bases). Germline assignment: CDR1 SGHRS and CDR2 YFSETQ. This CDR3 is 14 amino acids long. Deletions cut 0 bases from V and 4 bases from J, with 10 bases between. The CDR3 coding sequence is TGCGCCAGCAGCTTGGCCTTTGAGGGAGAGACCCAGTACTTC. Amino acid sequence: CASSLAFEGETQYF.

The chain employs TRBV11-3 and TRBJ2-5; the D is unclear. V was trimmed by 3 bases and J by 5 bases, leaving 7 bases between them. CDR1 and CDR2 (germline): SGHNT, YENEEA. The CDR3 runs 12 residues. The CDR3 region is CASSFDSETQYF. CDR3 coding DNA: TGTGCCAGCAGCTTCGATAGCGAGACCCAGTACTTC.

The chain employs TRBV30 and TRBJ1-3; TRBD1 agrees at 7 bases. Trimming removed 0 bases from V and 3 bases from J; junction bases left unmatched: 2. The CDR3 runs 14 residues. CDR1 is GTSNPN and CDR2 is SVGIG in the germline V gene (reference sequence). The CDR3 nucleotides are TGTGCCTGGAGTGTCAGGGGGAATGGAAACACCATATATTTT. It specifies CAWSVRGNGNTIYF.

The chain carries TRBV6-1 and TRBJ1-5, with unresolved D. CDR1 and CDR2 from the germline V gene are MNHNS and SASEGT. The CDR3 runs 17 residues. Trimming removed 0 bases from V and 1 base from J, with 13 bases in between. The CDR3: CASSEATHTVSNQPQHF. The CDR3 DNA reads as TGTGCCAGCAGTGAAGCTACCCACACAGTAAGCAATCAGCCCCAGCATTTT.